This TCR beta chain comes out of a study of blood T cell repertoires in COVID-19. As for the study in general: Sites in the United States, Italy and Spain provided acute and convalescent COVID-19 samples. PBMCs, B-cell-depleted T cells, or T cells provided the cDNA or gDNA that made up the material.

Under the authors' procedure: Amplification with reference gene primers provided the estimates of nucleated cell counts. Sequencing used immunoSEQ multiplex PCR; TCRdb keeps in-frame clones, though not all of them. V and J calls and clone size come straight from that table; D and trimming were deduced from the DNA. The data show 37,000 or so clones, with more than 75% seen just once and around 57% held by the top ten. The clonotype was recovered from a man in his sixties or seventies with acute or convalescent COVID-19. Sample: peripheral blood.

Here the CDR3 DNA reads TGTGCCAGCAGCGAGGGACTAGCGGGCCCCTACGAGCAGTACTTC. Residues: CASSEGLAGPYEQYF. This chain links TRBV9 with TRBJ2-7; 12 nucleotides align to TRBD2. This CDR3 is 15 amino acids long. CDR1 and CDR2 from the germline V gene are SGDLS and YYNGEE. Unmatched junction bases numbered 3, after V lost 3 bases and J lost 2 bases.